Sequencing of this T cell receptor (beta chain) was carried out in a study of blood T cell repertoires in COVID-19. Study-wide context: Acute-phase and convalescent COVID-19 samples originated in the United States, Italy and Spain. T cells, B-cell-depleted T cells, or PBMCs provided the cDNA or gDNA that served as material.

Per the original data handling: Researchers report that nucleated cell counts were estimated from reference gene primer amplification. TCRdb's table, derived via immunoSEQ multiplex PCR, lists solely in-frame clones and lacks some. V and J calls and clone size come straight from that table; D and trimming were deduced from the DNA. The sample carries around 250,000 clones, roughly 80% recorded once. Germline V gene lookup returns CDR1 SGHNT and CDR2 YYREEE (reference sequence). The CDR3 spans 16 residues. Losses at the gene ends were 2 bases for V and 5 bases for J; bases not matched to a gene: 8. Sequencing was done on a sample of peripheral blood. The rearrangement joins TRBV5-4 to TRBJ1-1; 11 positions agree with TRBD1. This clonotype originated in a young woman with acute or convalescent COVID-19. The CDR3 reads CASSFGQGAGETEAFF. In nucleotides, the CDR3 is TGTGCCAGCAGCTTCGGACAGGGGGCGGGAGAGACTGAAGCTTTCTTT.